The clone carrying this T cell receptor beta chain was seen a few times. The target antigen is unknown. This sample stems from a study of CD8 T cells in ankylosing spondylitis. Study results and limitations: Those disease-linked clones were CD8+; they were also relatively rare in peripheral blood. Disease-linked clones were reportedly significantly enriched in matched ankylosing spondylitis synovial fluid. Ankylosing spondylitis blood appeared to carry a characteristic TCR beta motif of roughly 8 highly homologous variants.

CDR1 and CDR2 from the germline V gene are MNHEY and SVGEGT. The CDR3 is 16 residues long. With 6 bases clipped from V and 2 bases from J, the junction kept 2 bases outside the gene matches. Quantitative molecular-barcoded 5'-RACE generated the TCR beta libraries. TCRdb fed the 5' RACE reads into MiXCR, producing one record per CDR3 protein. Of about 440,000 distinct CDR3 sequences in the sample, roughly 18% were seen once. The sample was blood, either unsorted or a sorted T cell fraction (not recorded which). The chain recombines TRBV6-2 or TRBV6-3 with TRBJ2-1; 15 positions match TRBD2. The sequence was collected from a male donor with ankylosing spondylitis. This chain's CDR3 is CASRGLAGGPYNEQFF. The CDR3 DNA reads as TGTGCCAGCAGAGGACTAGCGGGAGGGCCCTACAATGAGCAGTTCTTC.